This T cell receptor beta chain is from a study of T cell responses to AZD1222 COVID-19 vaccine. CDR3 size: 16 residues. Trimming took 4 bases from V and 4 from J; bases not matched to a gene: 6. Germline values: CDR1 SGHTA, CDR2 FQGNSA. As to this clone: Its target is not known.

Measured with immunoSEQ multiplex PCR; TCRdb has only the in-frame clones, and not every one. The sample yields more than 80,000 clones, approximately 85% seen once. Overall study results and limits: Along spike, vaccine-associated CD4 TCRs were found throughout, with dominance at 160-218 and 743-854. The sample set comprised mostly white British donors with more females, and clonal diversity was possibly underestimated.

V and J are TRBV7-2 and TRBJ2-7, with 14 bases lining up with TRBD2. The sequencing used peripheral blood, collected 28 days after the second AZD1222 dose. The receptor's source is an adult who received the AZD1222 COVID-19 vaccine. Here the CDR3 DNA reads TGTGCCAGCAGCTCGAGGACTAGCGGGAGGAGGTACGAGCAGTACTTC. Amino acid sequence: CASSSRTSGRRYEQYF.